The clone carrying this TCR beta chain has ten or more counts. This specimen belongs to a study of shared clonotypes between healthy human individuals. The protocol was immunoSEQ multiplex PCR, while the TCRdb copy is restricted to in-frame clones and leaves out a portion. The sample contains approximately 500,000 clones, about four fifths of which appear only once. The V gene's germline CDR1 is SGHAT and CDR2 FQNNGV. There are 14 residues in the CDR3. V was clipped by 1 base and J by 6 bases, with 13 bases between them. The sequencing input was PBMCs. The genes are TRBV11-2 and TRBJ2-7, with D perhaps TRBD1 (6 bases). This receptor was taken from a woman in her thirties or forties in good health. Some clones in this sample may be carry-over from other donors' samples. The CDR3: CASSLGVAGAEQYF. Written as DNA, the CDR3 is TGTGCCAGCAGCTTAGGAGTGGCAGGGGCCGAGCAGTACTTC.